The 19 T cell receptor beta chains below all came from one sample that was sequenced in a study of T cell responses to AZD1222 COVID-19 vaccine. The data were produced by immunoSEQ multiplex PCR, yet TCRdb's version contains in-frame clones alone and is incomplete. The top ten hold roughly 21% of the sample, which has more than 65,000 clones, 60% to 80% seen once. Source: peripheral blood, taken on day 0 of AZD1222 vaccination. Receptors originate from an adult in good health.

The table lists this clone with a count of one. CDR3 sequence reads: CAISEDGSDTDTQYF. In nucleotides, the CDR3 is TGTGCCATCAGTGAAGACGGGAGTGACACAGATACGCAGTATTTT. The gene calls are TRBV10-3 and TRBJ2-3; a possible D gene is TRBD2 (6 bases). The ends were cut back, 3 bases at V and 2 bases at J, with 12 bases in the middle. The CDR3 covers 15 residues. Germline V gives CDR1 ENHRY, CDR2 SYGVKD.

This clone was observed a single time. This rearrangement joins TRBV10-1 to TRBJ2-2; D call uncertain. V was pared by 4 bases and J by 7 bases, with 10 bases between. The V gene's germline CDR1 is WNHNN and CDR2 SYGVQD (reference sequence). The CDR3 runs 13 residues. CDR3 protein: CASSGTFGGELFF. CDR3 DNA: TGCGCCAGCAGTGGGACCTTTGGCGGGGAGCTGTTTTTT.

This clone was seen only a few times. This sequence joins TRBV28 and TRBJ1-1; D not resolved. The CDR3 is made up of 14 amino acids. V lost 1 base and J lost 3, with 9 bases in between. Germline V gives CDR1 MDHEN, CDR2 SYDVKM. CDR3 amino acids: CASSLLVADTEAFF. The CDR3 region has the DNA TGTGCCAGCAGTTTATTAGTTGCTGACACTGAAGCTTTCTTT.

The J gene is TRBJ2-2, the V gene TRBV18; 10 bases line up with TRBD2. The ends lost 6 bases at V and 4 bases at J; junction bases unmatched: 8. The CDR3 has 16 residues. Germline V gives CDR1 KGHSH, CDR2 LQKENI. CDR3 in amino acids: CASSPGTSATTGELFF. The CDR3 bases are TGTGCCAGCTCCCCCGGGACTAGCGCAACCACCGGGGAGCTGTTTTTT.

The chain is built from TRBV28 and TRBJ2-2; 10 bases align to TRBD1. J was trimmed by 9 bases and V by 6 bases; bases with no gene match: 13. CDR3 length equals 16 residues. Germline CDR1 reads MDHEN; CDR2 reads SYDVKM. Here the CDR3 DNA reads TGTGCCAGCAGGGACCCGGGACAGGGGTGGGTCCGGGAGCTGTTTTTT. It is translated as CASRDPGQGWVRELFF.

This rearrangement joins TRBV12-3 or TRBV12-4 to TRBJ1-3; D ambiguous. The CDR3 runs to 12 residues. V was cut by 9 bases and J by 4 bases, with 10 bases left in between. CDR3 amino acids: CASYEIGNTIYF. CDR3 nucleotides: TGTGCCAGTTACGAAATCGGAAACACCATATATTTT.

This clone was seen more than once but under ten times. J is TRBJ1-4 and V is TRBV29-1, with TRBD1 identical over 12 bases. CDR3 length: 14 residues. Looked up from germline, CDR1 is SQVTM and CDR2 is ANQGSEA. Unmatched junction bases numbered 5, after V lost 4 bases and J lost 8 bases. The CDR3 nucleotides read TGCAGCGTTGGGTCCGGGACAGGGGGCGAAAAACTGTTTTTT. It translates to CSVGSGTGGEKLFF.

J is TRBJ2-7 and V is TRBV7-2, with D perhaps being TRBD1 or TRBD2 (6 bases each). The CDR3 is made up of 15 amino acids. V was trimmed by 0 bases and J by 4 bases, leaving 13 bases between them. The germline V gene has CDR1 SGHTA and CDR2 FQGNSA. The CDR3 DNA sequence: TGTGCCAGCAGCTTAGCGGGTAGGGGGGATTACGAGCAGTACTTC. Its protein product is CASSLAGRGDYEQYF.

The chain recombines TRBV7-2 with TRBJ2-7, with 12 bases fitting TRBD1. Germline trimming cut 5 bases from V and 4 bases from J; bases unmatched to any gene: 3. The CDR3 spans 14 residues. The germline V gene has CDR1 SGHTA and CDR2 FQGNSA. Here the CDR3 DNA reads TGTGCCAGCAGCCCGGGACAGGGGGCTTACGAGCAGTACTTC. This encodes CASSPGQGAYEQYF.

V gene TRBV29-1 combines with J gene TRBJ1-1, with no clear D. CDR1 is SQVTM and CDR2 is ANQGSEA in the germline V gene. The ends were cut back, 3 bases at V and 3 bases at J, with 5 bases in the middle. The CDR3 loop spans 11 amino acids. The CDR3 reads CSVELYTEAFF. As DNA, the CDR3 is TGCAGCGTTGAGTTGTACACTGAAGCTTTCTTT.

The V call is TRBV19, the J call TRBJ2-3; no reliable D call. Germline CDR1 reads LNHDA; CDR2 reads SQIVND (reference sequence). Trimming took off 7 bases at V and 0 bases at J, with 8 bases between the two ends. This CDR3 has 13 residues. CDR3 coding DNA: TGTGCCAGTATATCCTCTAGCACAGATACGCAGTATTTT. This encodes CASISSSTDTQYF.

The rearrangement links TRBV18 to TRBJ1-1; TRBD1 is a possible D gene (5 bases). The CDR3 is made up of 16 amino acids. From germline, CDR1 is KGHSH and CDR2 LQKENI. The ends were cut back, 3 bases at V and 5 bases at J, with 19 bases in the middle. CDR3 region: CASSPGYEQDMTEAFF. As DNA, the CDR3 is TGTGCCAGCTCACCCGGCTACGAACAGGATATGACTGAAGCTTTCTTT.

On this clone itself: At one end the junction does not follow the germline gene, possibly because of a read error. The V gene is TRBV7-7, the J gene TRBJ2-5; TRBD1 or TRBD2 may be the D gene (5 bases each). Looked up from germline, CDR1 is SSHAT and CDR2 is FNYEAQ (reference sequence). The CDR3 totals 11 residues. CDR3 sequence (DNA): TGTGCTAGCAGCTCTGGGGGGACCCAGTACTTC. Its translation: CASSSGGTQYF.

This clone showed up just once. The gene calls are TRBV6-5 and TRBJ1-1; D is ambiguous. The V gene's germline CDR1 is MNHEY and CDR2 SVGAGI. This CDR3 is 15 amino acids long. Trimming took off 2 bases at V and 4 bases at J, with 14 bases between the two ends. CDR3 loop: CASSYVAGYGTEAFF. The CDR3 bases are TGTGCCAGCAGTTACGTTGCGGGGTACGGCACTGAAGCTTTCTTT.

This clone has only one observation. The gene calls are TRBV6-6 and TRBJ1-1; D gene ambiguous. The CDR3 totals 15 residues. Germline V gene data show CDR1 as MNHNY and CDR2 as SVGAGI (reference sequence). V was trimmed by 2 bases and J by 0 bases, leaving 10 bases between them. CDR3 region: CASSYVSLMNTEAFF. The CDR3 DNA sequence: TGTGCCAGCAGTTACGTCAGCCTCATGAACACTGAAGCTTTCTTT.

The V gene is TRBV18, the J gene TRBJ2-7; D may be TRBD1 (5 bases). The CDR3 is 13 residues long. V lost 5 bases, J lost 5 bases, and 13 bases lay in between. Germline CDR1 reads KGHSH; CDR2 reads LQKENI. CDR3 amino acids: CASSMTVVDEQYF. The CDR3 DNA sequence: TGTGCCAGCTCAATGACAGTGGTGGACGAGCAGTACTTC.

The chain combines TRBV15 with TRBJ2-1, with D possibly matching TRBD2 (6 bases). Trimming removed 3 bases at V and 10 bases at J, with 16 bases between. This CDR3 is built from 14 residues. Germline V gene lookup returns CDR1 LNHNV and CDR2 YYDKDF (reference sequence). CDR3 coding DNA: TGTGCCACCAGCAGGGACTACAGGAGGGACGAGCAGTTCTTC. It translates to CATSRDYRRDEQFF.

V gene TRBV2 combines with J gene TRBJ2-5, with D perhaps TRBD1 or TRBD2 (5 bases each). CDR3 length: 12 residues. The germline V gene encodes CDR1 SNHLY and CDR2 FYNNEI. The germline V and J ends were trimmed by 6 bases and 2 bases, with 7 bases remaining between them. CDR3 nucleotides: TGTGCCAGCAGGGGGGATCAAGAGACCCAGTACTTC. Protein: CASRGDQETQYF.

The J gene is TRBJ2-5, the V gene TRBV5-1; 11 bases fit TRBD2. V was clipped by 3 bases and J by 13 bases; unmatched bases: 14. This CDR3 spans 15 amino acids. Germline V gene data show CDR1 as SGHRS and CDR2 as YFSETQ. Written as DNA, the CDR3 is TGCGCCAGCAGCTCCGATCCGGGACTAGCGGAGTTGAGGTACTTC. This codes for CASSSDPGLAELRYF.